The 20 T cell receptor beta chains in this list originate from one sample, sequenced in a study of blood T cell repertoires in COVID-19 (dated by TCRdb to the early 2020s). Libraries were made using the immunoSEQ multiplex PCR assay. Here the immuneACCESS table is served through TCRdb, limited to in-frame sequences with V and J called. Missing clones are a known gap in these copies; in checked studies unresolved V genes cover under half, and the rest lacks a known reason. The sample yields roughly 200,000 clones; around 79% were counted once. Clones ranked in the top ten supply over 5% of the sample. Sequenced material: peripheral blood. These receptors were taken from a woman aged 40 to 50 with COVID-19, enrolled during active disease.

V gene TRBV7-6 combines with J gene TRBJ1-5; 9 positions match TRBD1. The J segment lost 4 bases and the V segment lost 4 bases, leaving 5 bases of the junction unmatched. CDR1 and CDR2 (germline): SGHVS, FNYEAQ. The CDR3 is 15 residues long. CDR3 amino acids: CASSSGQGGNQPQHF. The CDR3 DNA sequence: TGTGCCAGCAGCTCGGGACAGGGAGGAAATCAGCCCCAGCATTTT. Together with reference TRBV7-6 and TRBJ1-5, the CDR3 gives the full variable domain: GAGVSQSPRYKVTKRGQDVALRCDPISGHVSLYWYRQALGQGPEFLTYFNYEAQQDKSGLPNDRFSAERPEGSISTLTIQRTEQRDSAMYRCASSSGQGGNQPQHFGDGTRLSIL.

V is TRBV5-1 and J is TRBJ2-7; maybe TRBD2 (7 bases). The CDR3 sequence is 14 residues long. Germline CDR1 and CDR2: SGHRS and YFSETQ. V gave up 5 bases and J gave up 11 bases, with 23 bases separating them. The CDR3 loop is CASRRVGGAGVEYF. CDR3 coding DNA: TGCGCCAGCAGGCGCGTAGGGGGGGCAGGAGTGGAGTACTTC. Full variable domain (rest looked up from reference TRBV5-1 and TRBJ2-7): KAGVTQTPRYLIKTRGQQVTLSCSPISGHRSVSWYQQTPGQGLQFLFEYFSETQRNKGNFPGRFSGRQFSNSRSEMNVSTLELGDSALYLCASRRVGGAGVEYFGPGTRLTVT.

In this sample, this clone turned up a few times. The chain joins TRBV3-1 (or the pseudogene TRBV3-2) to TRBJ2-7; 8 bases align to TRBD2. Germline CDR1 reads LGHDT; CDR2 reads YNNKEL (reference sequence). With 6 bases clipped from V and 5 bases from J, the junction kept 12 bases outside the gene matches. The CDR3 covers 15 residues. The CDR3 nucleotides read TGTGCCAGCAGGGGAAGCGGGGGCCTCACCCACGAGCAGTACTTC. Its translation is CASRGSGGLTHEQYF.

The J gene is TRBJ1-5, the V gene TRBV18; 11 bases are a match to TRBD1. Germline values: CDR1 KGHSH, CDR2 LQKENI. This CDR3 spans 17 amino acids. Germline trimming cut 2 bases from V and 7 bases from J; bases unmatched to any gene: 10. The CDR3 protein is CASSPSGQGAGEQPQHF. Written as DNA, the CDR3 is TGTGCCAGCTCACCAAGCGGACAGGGGGCAGGAGAGCAGCCCCAGCATTTT.

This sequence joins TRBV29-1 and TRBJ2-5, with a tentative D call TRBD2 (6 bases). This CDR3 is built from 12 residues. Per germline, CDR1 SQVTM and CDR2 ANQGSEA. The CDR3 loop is CTTRDLRETQYF. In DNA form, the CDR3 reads TGCACCACCCGGGACTTGCGGGAGACCCAGTACTTC.

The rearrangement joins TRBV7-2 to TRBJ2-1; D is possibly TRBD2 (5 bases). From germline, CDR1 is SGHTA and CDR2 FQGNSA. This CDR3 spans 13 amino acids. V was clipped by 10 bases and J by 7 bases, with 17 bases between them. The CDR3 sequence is CATGLLSGNEQFF. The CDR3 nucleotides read TGTGCCACAGGACTTCTCTCGGGGAATGAGCAGTTCTTC.

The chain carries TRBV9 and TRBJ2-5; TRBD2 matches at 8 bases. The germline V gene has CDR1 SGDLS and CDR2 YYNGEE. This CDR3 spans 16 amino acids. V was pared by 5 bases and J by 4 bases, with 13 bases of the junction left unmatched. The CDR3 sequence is CASRAERERGVETQYF. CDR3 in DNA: TGTGCCAGCAGAGCTGAGCGGGAGCGGGGAGTAGAGACCCAGTACTTC.

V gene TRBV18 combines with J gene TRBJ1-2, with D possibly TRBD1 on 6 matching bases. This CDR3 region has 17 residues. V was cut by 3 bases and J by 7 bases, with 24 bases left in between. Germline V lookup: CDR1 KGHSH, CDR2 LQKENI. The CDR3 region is CASSPQENTGLIGGYTF. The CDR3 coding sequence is TGTGCCAGCTCACCCCAAGAAAATACAGGGTTGATTGGTGGCTACACCTTC.

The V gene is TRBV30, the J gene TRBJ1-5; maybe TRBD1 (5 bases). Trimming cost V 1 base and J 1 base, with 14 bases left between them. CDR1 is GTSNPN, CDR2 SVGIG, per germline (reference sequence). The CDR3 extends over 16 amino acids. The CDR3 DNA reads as TGTGCCTGGAGTGGGGTGCAGGGCTCGAGCAATCAGCCCCAGCATTTT. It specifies CAWSGVQGSSNQPQHF.

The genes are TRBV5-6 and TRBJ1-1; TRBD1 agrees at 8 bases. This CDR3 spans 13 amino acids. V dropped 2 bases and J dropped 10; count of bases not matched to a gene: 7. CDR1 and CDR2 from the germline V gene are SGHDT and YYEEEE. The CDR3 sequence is CASSLPGGASAFF. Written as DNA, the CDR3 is TGTGCCAGCAGCTTACCAGGGGGCGCCTCAGCTTTCTTT.

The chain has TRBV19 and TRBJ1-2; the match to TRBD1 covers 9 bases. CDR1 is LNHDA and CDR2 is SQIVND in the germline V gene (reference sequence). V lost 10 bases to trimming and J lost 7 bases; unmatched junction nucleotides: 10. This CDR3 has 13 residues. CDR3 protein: CATWDREEVGYTF. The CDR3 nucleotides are TGTGCCACCTGGGACAGGGAGGAGGTTGGCTACACCTTC.

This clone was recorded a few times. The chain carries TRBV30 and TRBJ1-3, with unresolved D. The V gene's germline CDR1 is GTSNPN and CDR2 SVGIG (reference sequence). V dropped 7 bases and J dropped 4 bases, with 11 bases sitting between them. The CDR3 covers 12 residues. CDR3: CAFGVSGNTIYF. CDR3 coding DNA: TGTGCCTTCGGGGTATCCGGAAACACCATATATTTT.

In nucleotides, the CDR3 is TGCGCCAGCAGCTTTTACGGGGACAATGAGCAGTTCTTC. It encodes CASSFYGDNEQFF. The chain employs TRBV5-1 and TRBJ2-1; maybe TRBD2 (5 bases). The CDR3 is made up of 13 amino acids. Trimming took 2 bases from V and 5 from J, leaving 8 bases between them. Germline V gene lookup returns CDR1 SGHRS and CDR2 YFSETQ.

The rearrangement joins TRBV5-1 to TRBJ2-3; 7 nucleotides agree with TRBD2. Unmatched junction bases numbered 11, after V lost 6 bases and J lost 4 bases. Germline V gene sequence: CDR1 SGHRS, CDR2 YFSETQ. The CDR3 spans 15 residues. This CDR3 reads CASTARTAGADTQYF. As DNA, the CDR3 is TGCGCCAGCACGGCGAGGACTGCGGGGGCAGATACGCAGTATTTT.

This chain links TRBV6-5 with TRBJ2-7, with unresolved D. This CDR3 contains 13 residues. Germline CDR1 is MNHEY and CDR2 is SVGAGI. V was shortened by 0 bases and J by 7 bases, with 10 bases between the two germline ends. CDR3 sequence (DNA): TGTGCCAGCAGTTACTCTGAACAGAAAGAGCAGTACTTC. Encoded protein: CASSYSEQKEQYF.

The CDR3 coding sequence is TGCGCCAGCAGTCCTAATGACAGCCCAGCTTTCTTT. This sequence encodes CASSPNDSPAFF. The chain has TRBV4-1 and TRBJ1-1, with D possibly TRBD1 on 5 matching bases. CDR3 size: 12 residues. The V gene's germline CDR1 is MGHRA and CDR2 YSYEKL. V was shortened by 6 bases and J by 10 bases, with 15 bases between the two germline ends.

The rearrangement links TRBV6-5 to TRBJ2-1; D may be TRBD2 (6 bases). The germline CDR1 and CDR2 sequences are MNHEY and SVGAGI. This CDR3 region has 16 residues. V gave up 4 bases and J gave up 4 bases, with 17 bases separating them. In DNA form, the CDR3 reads TGTGCCAGCAGTTCCACTAGCATGTACGGTTACAATGAGCAGTTCTTC. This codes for CASSSTSMYGYNEQFF.

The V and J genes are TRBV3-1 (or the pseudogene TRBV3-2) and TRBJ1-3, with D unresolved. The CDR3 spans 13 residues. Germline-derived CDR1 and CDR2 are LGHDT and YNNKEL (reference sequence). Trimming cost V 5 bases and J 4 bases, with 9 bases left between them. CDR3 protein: CASSSHRGNTIYF. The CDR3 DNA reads TGTGCCAGCAGCAGCCATAGAGGAAACACCATATATTTT.

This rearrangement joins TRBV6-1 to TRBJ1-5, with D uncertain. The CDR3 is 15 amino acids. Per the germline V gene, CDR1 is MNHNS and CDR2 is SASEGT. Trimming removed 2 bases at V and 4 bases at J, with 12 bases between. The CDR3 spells CASSETLVRNQPQHF. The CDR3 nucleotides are TGTGCCAGCAGTGAAACCTTGGTCAGGAATCAGCCCCAGCATTTT.

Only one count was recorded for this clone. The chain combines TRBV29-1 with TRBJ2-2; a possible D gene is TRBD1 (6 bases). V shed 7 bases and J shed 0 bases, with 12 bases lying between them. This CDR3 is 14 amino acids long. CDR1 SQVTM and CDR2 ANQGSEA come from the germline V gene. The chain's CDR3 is CSAKQGSNTGELFF. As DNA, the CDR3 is TGCAGCGCCAAACAGGGTTCGAACACCGGGGAGCTGTTTTTT.